The 23 T cell receptor beta chains given below trace back to one sample, sequenced in a study of control samples from healthy donors and cancer patients. TCRdb's table, derived via immunoSEQ multiplex PCR, lists solely in-frame clones and lacks some. Of some 140,000 clones in the sample, roughly 94% are singletons; the top ten hold approximately 15%. The sample taken for sequencing was PBMCs. The receptors come from a man in his fifties or sixties with colorectal cancer.

The CDR3 sequence: CASNRAGAYEQYF. The CDR3 DNA sequence: TGTGCCAGCAATCGAGCGGGGGCCTACGAGCAGTACTTC. The chain recombines TRBV27 with TRBJ2-7; TRBD2 matches 8 bases. Trimming cost V 7 bases and J 2 bases; bases outside gene matches: 4. This CDR3 spans 13 amino acids. Germline values: CDR1 MNHEY, CDR2 SMNVEV (reference sequence).

The chain combines TRBV4-1 with TRBJ2-1; 10 nucleotides match TRBD2. The CDR3 is 19 residues long. The V and J ends lost 0 bases and 4 bases, in that order; junction bases with no gene match: 12. The germline gives CDR1 MGHRA, CDR2 YSYEKL. CDR3 in amino acids: CASSQDGASGGLGYNEQFF. CDR3 coding DNA: TGCGCCAGCAGCCAAGATGGGGCTAGCGGGGGACTGGGGTACAATGAGCAGTTCTTC.

The rearrangement joins TRBV7-6 to TRBJ1-1; D remains unclear. CDR1 SGHVS and CDR2 FNYEAQ come from the germline V gene. With 5 bases removed from V and 6 bases from J, the gap between germline ends came to 10 bases. The CDR3 totals 12 residues. CDR3 coding DNA: TGTGCCAGCAGCGCAGGACGGTCTGAAGCTTTCTTT. Amino acids: CASSAGRSEAFF. The full variable domain, in which reference TRBV7-6 and TRBJ1-1 provide the parts outside the CDR3, is GAGVSQSPRYKVTKRGQDVALRCDPISGHVSLYWYRQALGQGPEFLTYFNYEAQQDKSGLPNDRFSAERPEGSISTLTIQRTEQRDSAMYRCASSAGRSEAFFGQGTRLTVV.

CDR3 nucleotide sequence: TGTGCCATCAGTGGGATAGGGAGAGAGACCCAGTACTTC. Translating gives CAISGIGRETQYF. V is TRBV10-3 and J is TRBJ2-5, with D maybe TRBD2 (5 bases). This CDR3 is 13 amino acids long. V was shortened by 4 bases and J by 4 bases, with 10 bases between the two germline ends. Germline-derived CDR1 and CDR2 are ENHRY and SYGVKD.

This chain links TRBV9 with TRBJ2-6; D unclear. CDR1 and CDR2 (germline): SGDLS, YYNGEE. V shed 1 base and J shed 1 base, with 6 bases lying between them. CDR3 length equals 15 residues. The CDR3 region is CASSVMSSGANVLTF. The CDR3 region has the DNA TGTGCCAGCAGCGTAATGAGTTCTGGGGCCAACGTCCTGACTTTC.

In its sample, this clone was seen a few times. The chain combines TRBV19 with TRBJ2-5; weak D call: TRBD1 (7 bases). V lost 5 bases and J lost 4, with 23 bases in between. Looked up from germline, CDR1 is LNHDA and CDR2 is SQIVND (reference sequence). The CDR3 runs 17 residues. As DNA, the CDR3 is TGTGCCAGTAGTGAGGGCCGACAGGGCCGGCGGGGAGAGACCCAGTACTTC. Translating gives CASSEGRQGRRGETQYF.

This chain uses TRBV12-3 or TRBV12-4 with TRBJ2-1; 11 positions agree with TRBD1. V lost 4 bases, J lost 10 bases, and 3 bases stayed unmatched. CDR3 length: 13 amino acids. CDR3 residues: CASSSRTGGEQFF. The DNA of the CDR3 is TGTGCCAGCAGTTCTCGGACAGGGGGCGAGCAGTTCTTC.

The chain links TRBV5-6 to TRBJ1-5, with 11 bases identical to TRBD1. The trim removed 4 bases at V and 6 bases at J, leaving 3 bases unmatched. Looked up from germline, CDR1 is SGHDT and CDR2 is YYEEEE. The CDR3 is 14 residues long. The CDR3 loop is CASSKDRGRQPQHF. In DNA, the CDR3 is TGTGCCAGCAGCAAGGACAGGGGGCGTCAGCCCCAGCATTTT. The entire variable domain, with the rest obtained from reference TRBV5-6 and TRBJ1-5, is as follows: DAGVTQSPTHLIKTRGQQVTLRCSPKSGHDTVSWYQQALGQGPQFIFQYYEEEERQRGNFPDRFSGHQFPNYSSELNVNALLLGDSALYLCASSKDRGRQPQHFGDGTRLSIL.

The rearrangement links TRBV6-5 to TRBJ1-2, with 8 bases identical to TRBD1. Germline V gives CDR1 MNHEY, CDR2 SVGAGI. This CDR3 contains 15 residues. With 5 bases clipped from V and 3 bases from J, the junction kept 8 bases outside the gene matches. The CDR3 DNA sequence: TGTGCCAGCAGTCCCGGGAACAGGGGGTACTATGGCTACACCTTC. This sequence encodes CASSPGNRGYYGYTF.

The CDR3 protein is CASSQAQKPNTGELFF. The CDR3 DNA sequence: TGTGCCAGCAGCCAAGCCCAAAAGCCGAACACCGGGGAGCTGTTTTTT. The chain links TRBV5-4 to TRBJ2-2, with D uncertain. Germline CDR1 is SGHNT and CDR2 is YYREEE (reference sequence). The CDR3 consists of 16 residues. V was cut by 4 bases and J by 0 bases, with 13 bases left in between.

This chain connects TRBV6-5 to TRBJ2-3; D call uncertain. V lost 6 bases and J 2 bases, leaving 12 bases between the germline ends. The CDR3 runs to 14 residues. CDR1 and CDR2 (germline): MNHEY, SVGAGI. CDR3 amino acids: CASRSDMTTDTQYF. For the CDR3, the DNA is TGTGCCAGCAGGAGCGACATGACCACAGATACGCAGTATTTT.

The gene calls are TRBV6-5 and TRBJ2-5, with D perhaps TRBD2 (5 bases). The CDR3 extends over 13 amino acids. V was trimmed by 4 bases and J by 1 base, leaving 7 bases between them. Germline values: CDR1 MNHEY, CDR2 SVGAGI. The CDR3 loop reads CASSSGFQETQYF. The CDR3 DNA reads TGTGCCAGCAGTTCGGGGTTCCAAGAGACCCAGTACTTC.

The chain couples TRBV18 to TRBJ1-1; D possibly corresponds to TRBD1 (6 bases). V lost 6 bases and J 1 base, leaving 21 bases between the germline ends. The CDR3 is made up of 17 amino acids. The germline V gene encodes CDR1 KGHSH and CDR2 LQKENI. The CDR3 region has the DNA TGTGCCAGCTCCCTTAACCCCGGGACAAAACGGAACACTGAAGCTTTCTTT. Translated: CASSLNPGTKRNTEAFF.

The chain employs TRBV25-1 and TRBJ1-1; a weak D match, TRBD1 (5 bases). The CDR3 is 14 amino acids. The V gene's germline CDR1 is MGHDK and CDR2 SYGVNS. Trimming took off 6 bases at V and 2 bases at J, with 13 bases between the two ends. This CDR3 reads CASRDGQINTEAFF. Here the CDR3 DNA reads TGTGCCAGCAGGGACGGACAAATCAACACTGAAGCTTTCTTT. Supplemented by reference TRBV25-1 and TRBJ1-1, the full variable domain reads EADIYQTPRYLVIGTGKKITLECSQTMGHDKMYWYQQDPGMELHLIHYSYGVNSTEKGDLSSESTVSRIRTEHFPLTLESARPSHTSQYLCASRDGQINTEAFFGQGTRLTVV.

V and J are TRBV9 and TRBJ1-5; D is unresolved. The CDR3 loop spans 13 amino acids. V lost 0 bases to trimming and J lost 6 bases, with 7 bases between them. Germline-derived CDR1 and CDR2 are SGDLS and YYNGEE. The chain's CDR3 is CASSVDAGQPQHF. In DNA form, the CDR3 reads TGTGCCAGCAGCGTAGATGCGGGTCAGCCCCAGCATTTT.

The rearrangement joins TRBV12-3 or TRBV12-4 to TRBJ1-2, with D possibly TRBD1 on 6 matching bases. The CDR3 sequence is 13 residues long. With 5 bases removed from V and 2 bases from J, the gap between germline ends came to 9 bases. CDR3 sequence reads: CASSLTGNYGYTF. The CDR3 DNA follows: TGTGCCAGCAGTCTTACAGGGAACTATGGCTACACCTTC.

The chain recombines TRBV3-1 (or the pseudogene TRBV3-2) with TRBJ2-7, with 12 bases identical to TRBD2. The V and J ends lost 4 bases and 2 bases, in that order; junction bases with no gene match: 6. Per the germline V gene, CDR1 is LGHDT and CDR2 is YNNKEL (reference sequence). This CDR3 has 16 residues. The CDR3: CASSLRPSGGAYEQYF. As DNA, the CDR3 is TGTGCCAGCAGCCTCCGACCTAGCGGGGGGGCCTACGAGCAGTACTTC.

The CDR3 DNA is TGTGCTTTATGGTCGGCTAGAACAGGGGGCGGTTGTGAAAAACTGTTTTTT. Amino acid sequence: CALWSARTGGGCEKLFF. The J gene is TRBJ1-4, the V gene TRBV25-1; 9 bases line up with TRBD1. CDR1 and CDR2 from the germline V gene are MGHDK and SYGVNS. The CDR3 totals 17 residues.

The rearrangement joins TRBV7-9 to TRBJ1-5; weak D call: TRBD1 (5 bases). Per germline, CDR1 SEHNR and CDR2 FQNEAQ (reference sequence). This CDR3 has 13 amino acids. Trimming removed 8 bases from V and 4 bases from J, with 12 bases in between. This CDR3 is CASGGYGNQPQHF. The CDR3 DNA reads TGTGCCAGCGGGGGATATGGTAATCAGCCCCAGCATTTT. The whole variable domain, remainder taken from reference TRBV7-9 and TRBJ1-5, is DTGVSQNPRHKITKRGQNVTFRCDPISEHNRLYWYRQTLGQGPEFLTYFQNEAQLEKSRLLSDRFSAERPKGSFSTLEIQRTEQGDSAMYLCASGGYGNQPQHFGDGTRLSIL.

The rearrangement joins TRBV19 to TRBJ2-2; D may match TRBD1 or TRBD2 (5 bases each). Trimming took off 1 base at V and 4 bases at J, with 7 bases between the two ends. The CDR3 contains 14 residues. Germline CDR1 and CDR2: LNHDA and SQIVND (reference sequence). The CDR3 spells CASSIVGVTGELFF. DNA of the CDR3: TGTGCCAGTAGTATAGTGGGGGTCACCGGGGAGCTGTTTTTT.

V and J are TRBV3-1 (or the pseudogene TRBV3-2) and TRBJ2-3; D not resolved. The V end lost 0 bases, the J end lost 1 base, and 5 bases lay between the germline ends. Per the germline V gene, CDR1 is LGHDT and CDR2 is YNNKEL (reference sequence). CDR3 size: 14 residues. Here the CDR3 reads CASSQDWGTDTQYF. CDR3 bases: TGTGCCAGCAGCCAAGATTGGGGCACAGATACGCAGTATTTT.

The rearrangement joins TRBV25-1 to TRBJ1-1, with D uncertain. Germline loops: CDR1 MGHDK, CDR2 SYGVNS. Trimming shortened V by 4 bases and J by 1 base, and 4 bases separated the two germline ends. This CDR3 has 12 amino acids. The CDR3 region has the DNA TGTGCCAGCAGTGTACAGAACACTGAAGCTTTCTTT. It yields the protein CASSVQNTEAFF.

This clone was recorded once. The rearrangement uses TRBV19 and TRBJ1-3; unclear D gene. This CDR3 has 15 residues. V shed 4 bases and J shed 0 bases, with 10 bases lying between them. Germline V lookup: CDR1 LNHDA, CDR2 SQIVND (reference sequence). CDR3 amino acids: CASSTQLSSGNTIYF. The CDR3 DNA is TGTGCCAGTAGTACGCAGCTAAGCTCTGGAAACACCATATATTTT.